This T cell receptor (beta chain) came from a study of blood T cell repertoires in COVID-19. Original handling: Amplification of reference gene primers provided the estimated nucleated cell counts. The repertoire was sequenced with immunoSEQ multiplex PCR; TCRdb's copy has only in-frame clones and lacks some. V and J calls and clone size are those listed in that table; D and trimming were worked out from the DNA. Here the sample spans over 400,000 clones, 80% to 90% being singletons. For this clone: At the DNA level, this CDR3 is encoded by other sequences in the same sample as well.

Enrollees, about 18 to 89 years old, lived in about two dozen US areas. CDR1 and CDR2 (germline): SGHVS, FQNEAQ. Trimming left V 2 bases short and J 1 base short, with 8 bases between. The CDR3 has 14 amino acids. V usage is TRBV7-8 and J usage is TRBJ1-1; the D gene is possibly TRBD1 (5 bases). The specimen sequenced was PBMCs or T cells enriched from blood (not recorded which). The source is a woman in her sixties or seventies who had recovered from COVID-19. CDR3 sequence reads: CASSLPQENTEAFF. In DNA, the CDR3 is TGTGCCAGCAGCTTACCACAGGAGAACACTGAAGCTTTCTTT.